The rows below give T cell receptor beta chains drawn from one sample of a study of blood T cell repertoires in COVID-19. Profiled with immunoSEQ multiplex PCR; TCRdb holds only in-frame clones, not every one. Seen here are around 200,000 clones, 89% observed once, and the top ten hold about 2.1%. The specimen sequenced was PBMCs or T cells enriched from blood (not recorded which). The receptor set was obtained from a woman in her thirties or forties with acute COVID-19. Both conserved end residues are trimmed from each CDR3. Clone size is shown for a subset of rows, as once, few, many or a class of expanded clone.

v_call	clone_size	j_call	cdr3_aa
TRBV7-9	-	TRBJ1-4	ASSSPAEATNEKLF
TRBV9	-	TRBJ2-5	ASSGRDRVRETQY
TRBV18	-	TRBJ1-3	ASSPLSRTGTSRGNTIY
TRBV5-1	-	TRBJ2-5	ASSLGGGKETQY
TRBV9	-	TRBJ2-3	ASSVVAGGPEDTQY
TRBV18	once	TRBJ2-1	ASSPQGSGTVYNEQF
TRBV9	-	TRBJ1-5	ASSVAPNQPQH
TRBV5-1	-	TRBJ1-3	ASSLGDTTIY
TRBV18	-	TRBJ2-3	ASSPKGGTDTQY
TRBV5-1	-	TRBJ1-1	ASARQGNTEAF
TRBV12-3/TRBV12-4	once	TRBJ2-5	ASSYGVVETQY
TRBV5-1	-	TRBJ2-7	ASSLSGEIELYEQY
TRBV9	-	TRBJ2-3	ASSGNTGFTDTQY
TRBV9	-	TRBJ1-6	ASSATGLGNSPLH
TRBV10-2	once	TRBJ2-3	ASSGPGTRVADTQY
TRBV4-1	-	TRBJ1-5	ASSQRDRGNQPQH
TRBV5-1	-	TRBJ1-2	ASSPTWGQGNGYT
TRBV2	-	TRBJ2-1	AGAATQRGERYNEQF
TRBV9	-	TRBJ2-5	ASSPAGTSVTQY
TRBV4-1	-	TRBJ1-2	ASSQFAGGAYGYT
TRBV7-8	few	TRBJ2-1	ASSLVPPGLGNEQF
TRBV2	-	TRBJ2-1	ASSPRGLSYNEQF
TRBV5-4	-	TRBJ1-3	ASSLRSSGNTIY
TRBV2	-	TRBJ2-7	ASSWSSTTIEQY
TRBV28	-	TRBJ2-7	ASNAGPISYEQY
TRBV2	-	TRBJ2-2	ASSQTGGDTGELF
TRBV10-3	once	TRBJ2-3	AISSGGVSTDTQY
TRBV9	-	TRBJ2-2	ASSLSRGLAGDTGELF
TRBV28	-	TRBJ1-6	ASSDWTGSGNSPLH
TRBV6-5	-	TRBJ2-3	ASSPLAGHTDTQY
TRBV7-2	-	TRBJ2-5	ASSSFETQY
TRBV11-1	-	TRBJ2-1	ASSWGQGIHNEQF
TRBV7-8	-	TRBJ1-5	ASSLAGQGNQPQH
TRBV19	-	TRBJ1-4	ASSMGPGTGNGEKLF
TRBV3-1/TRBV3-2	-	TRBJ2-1	ASSQEGGGYYNEQF
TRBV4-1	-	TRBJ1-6	ASSIAGTGGQLYSPLH
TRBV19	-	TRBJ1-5	ASSTVQDWVSNQPQH
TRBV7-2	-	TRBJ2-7	ASNDRELGKQY
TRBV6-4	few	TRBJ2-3	ASSERGGTDTQY
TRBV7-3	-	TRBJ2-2	ASAIRVDTGELF
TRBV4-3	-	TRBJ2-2	ASSQELAGGELF
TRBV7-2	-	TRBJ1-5	ASSLDFGQPQH
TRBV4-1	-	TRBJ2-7	ASSPLGQGDEQY